The 14 T cell receptor beta chains presented below share a single source sample, sequenced in a study of post-analysis software for immune sequencing data. Regarding the study as a whole: The study found TRBV5-6, TRBV5-1 and TRBV20-1 among five TRBV segments more frequent in patients than controls.

These receptors' antigens are unknown. Researchers reported that TCR beta cDNA libraries carried unique molecular identifiers. A single record per CDR3 protein comes from TCRdb applying MiXCR to the PCR reads. The sample has roughly 600,000 distinct CDR3 sequences, roughly two fifths seen once. Material for sequencing was blood. These receptors were obtained from a girl aged 5 to 17 with multiple sclerosis.

For this clonotype: One end of the junction varies from germline; a read error may be responsible. J is TRBJ1-2 and V is TRBV5-1, with a weak D call TRBD1 (5 bases). CDR3 size: 14 residues. The germline V gene has CDR1 SGHRS and CDR2 YFSETQ. The CDR3 DNA reads TGCGCCGGCAGCCCAGGGTATACATACTATGGCTACACCTTC. The encoded protein is CAGSPGYTYYGYTF.

There are a few counts of this clonotype. The chain has TRBV25-1 and TRBJ2-3, with D possibly TRBD1 on 6 matching bases. This CDR3 contains 14 residues. The V end was cut by 1 base, the J end by 5 bases, with 10 bases between. Germline CDR1 and CDR2: MGHDK and SYGVNS. The CDR3 reads CASSELGTKDTQYF. The CDR3 DNA is TGTGCCAGCAGTGAATTAGGGACAAAAGATACGCAGTATTTT.

This clonotype was found a few times. V gene TRBV11-3 combines with J gene TRBJ2-3, with 9 nucleotides matching TRBD2. The CDR3 sequence is 15 residues long. Per germline, CDR1 SGHNT and CDR2 YENEEA. The trim removed 4 bases at V and 2 bases at J, leaving 4 bases unmatched. The CDR3 is CASSSSGIDTDTQYF. The CDR3 DNA is TGTGCCAGCAGCTCTAGCGGGATAGACACAGATACGCAGTATTTT.

Here the CDR3 DNA reads TGTGCCAGCGTGTCCCCGGGTGGCTATGGCTACACCTTC. It encodes CASVSPGGYGYTF. V usage is TRBV6-1 and J usage is TRBJ1-2; no firm D call. The ends were cut back, 8 bases at V and 4 bases at J, with 14 bases in the middle. This CDR3 contains 13 residues. The V gene's germline CDR1 is MNHNS and CDR2 SASEGT.

This chain uses TRBV7-9 with TRBJ2-7; 10 nucleotides match TRBD2. The J call is doubtful: the DNA matches TRBJ2-5 better. This CDR3 has 16 residues. Germline V lookup: CDR1 SEHNR, CDR2 FQNEAQ (reference sequence). CDR3 loop: CASSTLAGGPRETQYF. The CDR3 region has the DNA TGTGCCAGCAGCACGTTAGCGGGAGGTCCCAGAGAGACCCAGTACTTC.

The chain recombines TRBV20-1 with TRBJ1-6; D is perhaps TRBD1 (5 bases). CDR1 is DFQATT, CDR2 SNEGSKA, per germline (reference sequence). CDR3 length: 15 amino acids. Trimming cost V 0 bases and J 7 bases, with 13 bases left between them. The CDR3 DNA reads as TGCAGTGCTAGAGAAGGCGGAGGGGTAAATTCACCCCTCCACTTT. This gives the protein CSAREGGGVNSPLHF.

This clonotype was found a few times. The V and J genes are TRBV5-1 and TRBJ2-1; 8 bases match TRBD1. Germline V gene sequence: CDR1 SGHRS, CDR2 YFSETQ. The CDR3 runs to 16 residues. Trimming took 6 bases from V and 0 from J; bases not matched to a gene: 8. The CDR3 spells CASTRDRLSSYNEQFF. CDR3 sequence (DNA): TGCGCCAGCACCAGGGACAGGCTGAGCTCCTACAATGAGCAGTTCTTC.

This clonotype turned up a few times. The chain recombines TRBV20-1 with TRBJ2-1; D remains unclear. Germline CDR1 reads DFQATT; CDR2 reads SNEGSKA (reference sequence). V was trimmed by 4 bases and J by 2 bases, leaving 15 bases between them. The CDR3 totals 15 residues. CDR3 DNA: TGCAGTGCTACTCTGCCCTCGACGCCCTACAATGAGCAGTTCTTC. This gives the protein CSATLPSTPYNEQFF.

This sequence joins TRBV19 and TRBJ1-5, with D unresolved. Trimming took 7 bases from V and 1 from J, leaving 11 bases between them. CDR3 length: 14 amino acids. Germline V gene data show CDR1 as LNHDA and CDR2 as SQIVND (reference sequence). The CDR3 DNA reads TGTGCCAGTAAGAGTGAGAACAGCAATCAGCCCCAGCATTTT. The encoded protein is CASKSENSNQPQHF.

The V gene is TRBV6-6, the J gene TRBJ2-4; tentatively, D is TRBD2 (6 bases). The CDR3 totals 14 residues. Germline values: CDR1 MNHNY, CDR2 SVGAGI (reference sequence). Trimming shortened V by 2 bases and J by 13 bases, and 18 bases separated the two germline ends. CDR3 sequence (DNA): TGTGCCAGCAGTTACGAGGCCGTCTCGGGGGAGCAGTACTTC. Residues: CASSYEAVSGEQYF.

This clonotype showed up just a few times. V usage is TRBV4-2 and J usage is TRBJ2-1, with a tentative D call TRBD2 (7 bases). CDR1 and CDR2 (germline): LGHNA, YNFKEQ. V lost 3 bases and J 8 bases, leaving 14 bases between the germline ends. This CDR3 contains 14 residues. In nucleotides, the CDR3 is TGTGCCAGCAGCCACCGGGGGCTAGCGGATGAGCAGTTCTTC. Residues: CASSHRGLADEQFF.

The genes are TRBV3-1 and TRBJ2-7, with D hard to call. V was pared by 0 bases and J by 5 bases, with 20 bases between. Per the germline V gene, CDR1 is LGHDT and CDR2 is YNNKEL (reference sequence). CDR3 length: 17 residues. CDR3 in amino acids: CASSQDGRQSYVHEQYF. For the CDR3, the DNA is TGTGCCAGCAGCCAAGATGGGCGGCAGTCGTACGTCCACGAGCAGTACTTC.

The sample holds one count of this clonotype. The chain couples TRBV12-3 or TRBV12-4 to TRBJ2-5, with 10 bases that match TRBD1. CDR3 size: 15 residues. J gave up 5 bases and V 6 bases, and 9 bases lay outside the gene matches. Written as DNA, the CDR3 is TGTGCCAGCAGCCTTGACAAGGACAGGGGGGAGACCCAGTACTTC. This translates into CASSLDKDRGETQYF.

This chain joins TRBV29-1 and TRBJ2-5, with D perhaps matching TRBD1 or TRBD2 (5 bases each). V lost 7 bases to trimming and J lost 2 bases, with 14 bases between them. Germline V gene data show CDR1 as SQVTM and CDR2 as ANQGSEA. The CDR3 loop spans 13 amino acids. In DNA, the CDR3 is TGCAGCGCCCGGGGACGGCTACAAGAGACCCAGTACTTC. It encodes CSARGRLQETQYF.